These 8 T cell receptor beta chains came from one sample sequenced in a study of cytomegalovirus exposure and HLA in healthy donors. PCR employed 60 Vbeta and 13 Jbeta primers. The repertoire was sequenced with immunoSEQ multiplex PCR; TCRdb's copy has only in-frame clones and lacks some. This table holds fewer than 200,000 clones, 84% found once. Source material: PBMCs. Every receptor here comes from a man aged 25 to 40 in good health and CMV-seronegative.

The V gene is TRBV5-1, the J gene TRBJ2-7; possibly TRBD1 for D (6 bases). The germline V and J ends were trimmed by 6 bases and 6 bases, with 16 bases remaining between them. The CDR3 has 13 amino acids. CDR1 and CDR2 from the germline V gene are SGHRS and YFSETQ. CDR3 nucleotides: TGCGCCAGCAAATCGCCAGGGGACGGCGAGCAGTACTTC. Its translation is CASKSPGDGEQYF.

The V and J genes are TRBV29-1 and TRBJ2-7; a weak D match, TRBD2 (7 bases). Germline V gene sequence: CDR1 SQVTM, CDR2 ANQGSEA. This CDR3 spans 12 amino acids. Trimming shortened V by 7 bases and J by 5 bases, and 15 bases separated the two germline ends. CDR3 region: CSGSRGANEQYF. As DNA, the CDR3 is TGCAGCGGATCCCGGGGGGCGAACGAGCAGTACTTC.

V gene TRBV27 combines with J gene TRBJ1-1; 12 nucleotides align to TRBD1. The trim removed 3 bases at V and 4 bases at J, leaving 12 bases unmatched. In germline, CDR1 is MNHEY, CDR2 SMNVEV (reference sequence). The CDR3 sequence is 18 residues long. The CDR3 region is CASSFLSPGTGGGTEAFF. The CDR3 DNA reads TGTGCCAGCAGTTTCCTCAGTCCCGGGACAGGGGGCGGCACTGAAGCTTTCTTT.

The chain carries TRBV5-5 and TRBJ1-2, with D maybe TRBD1 (6 bases). This CDR3 region has 14 residues. V dropped 1 base and J dropped 7 bases, with 14 bases sitting between them. Per germline, CDR1 SGHKS and CDR2 YYEKEE (reference sequence). CDR3 nucleotide sequence: TGTGCCAGCAGCTTGTCGATGGGGGCGCCTGGCTACACCTTC. This gives the protein CASSLSMGAPGYTF.

This clone was seen a single time. The rearrangement uses TRBV5-6 and TRBJ2-5; maybe TRBD1 (5 bases). Trimming stripped 0 bases from V and 7 bases from J, with 7 bases between. The CDR3 has 12 amino acids. The germline CDR1 and CDR2 sequences are SGHDT and YYEEEE. In nucleotides, the CDR3 is TGTGCCAGCAGCTTGGATAGGGGGACCCAGTACTTC. Protein product: CASSLDRGTQYF.

The chain uses TRBV29-1 and TRBJ1-2; D is perhaps TRBD1 (6 bases). Per the germline V gene, CDR1 is SQVTM and CDR2 is ANQGSEA. Trimming removed 1 base at V and 7 bases at J, with 13 bases between. This CDR3 is built from 13 residues. DNA for the CDR3: TGCAGCGTTGAAGGAACAGGGTTGGGTGGCTACACCTTC. Translated: CSVEGTGLGGYTF.

The J gene is TRBJ2-7, the V gene TRBV19; a possible D gene is TRBD2 (5 bases). The germline gives CDR1 LNHDA, CDR2 SQIVND (reference sequence). Trimming took off 4 bases at V and 7 bases at J, with 8 bases between the two ends. The CDR3 is 11 amino acids. This CDR3 is CASSNRREQYF. The CDR3 region has the DNA TGTGCCAGTAGTAATCGGAGGGAGCAGTACTTC.

J is TRBJ2-5 and V is TRBV23-1; TRBD1 matches at 9 bases. TRBV23-1 is an open reading frame, and its role is uncertain. The CDR3 spans 18 residues. Unmatched junction bases numbered 11, after V lost 2 bases and J lost 1 base. CDR3 sequence: CASSQRGYMDRGQETQYF. CDR3 DNA: TGCGCCAGCAGTCAAAGGGGGTACATGGACAGGGGCCAAGAGACCCAGTACTTC.